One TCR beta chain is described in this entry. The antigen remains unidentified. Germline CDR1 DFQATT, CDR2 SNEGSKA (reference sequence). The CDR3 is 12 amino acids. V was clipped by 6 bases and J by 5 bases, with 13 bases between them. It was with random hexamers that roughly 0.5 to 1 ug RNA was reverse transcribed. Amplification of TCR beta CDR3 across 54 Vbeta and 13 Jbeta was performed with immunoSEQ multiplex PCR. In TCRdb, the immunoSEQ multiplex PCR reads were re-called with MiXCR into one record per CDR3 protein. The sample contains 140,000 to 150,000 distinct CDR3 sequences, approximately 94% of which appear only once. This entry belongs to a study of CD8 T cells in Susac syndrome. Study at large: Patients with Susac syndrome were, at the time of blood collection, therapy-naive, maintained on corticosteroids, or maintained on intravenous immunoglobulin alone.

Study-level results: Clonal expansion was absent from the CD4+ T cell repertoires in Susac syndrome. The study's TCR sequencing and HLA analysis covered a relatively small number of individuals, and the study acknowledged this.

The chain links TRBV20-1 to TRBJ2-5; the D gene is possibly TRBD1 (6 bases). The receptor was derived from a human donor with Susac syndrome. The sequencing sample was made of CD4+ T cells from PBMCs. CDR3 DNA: TGCAGTGCACCCACAGGGACGGAGACCCAGTACTTC. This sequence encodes CSAPTGTETQYF.